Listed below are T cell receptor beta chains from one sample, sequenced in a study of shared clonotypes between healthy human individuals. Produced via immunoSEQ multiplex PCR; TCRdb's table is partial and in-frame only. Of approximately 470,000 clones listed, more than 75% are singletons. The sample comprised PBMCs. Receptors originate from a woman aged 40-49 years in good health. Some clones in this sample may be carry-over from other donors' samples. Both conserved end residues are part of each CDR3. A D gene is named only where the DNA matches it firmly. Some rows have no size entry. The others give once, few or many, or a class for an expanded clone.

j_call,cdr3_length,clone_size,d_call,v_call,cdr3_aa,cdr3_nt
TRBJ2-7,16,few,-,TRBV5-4,CASSLDRDPGSYEQYF,TGTGCCAGCAGCTTGGACCGGGACCCAGGCTCCTACGAGCAGTACTTC
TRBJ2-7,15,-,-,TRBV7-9,CASSPPTGNLYEQYF,TGTGCCAGCAGCCCCCCTACAGGGAACCTCTACGAGCAGTACTTC
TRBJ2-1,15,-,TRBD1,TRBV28,CASSQIDRDYNEQFF,TGTGCCAGCAGCCAGATCGACAGGGATTACAATGAGCAGTTCTTC
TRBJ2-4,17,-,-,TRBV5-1,CASSLRGQDVAKNIQYF,TGCGCCAGCAGCTTACGGGGGCAGGACGTAGCCAAAAACATTCAGTACTTC
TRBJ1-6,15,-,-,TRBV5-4,CASSLSRGNNSPLHF,TGTGCCAGCAGCTTAAGTCGGGGGAATAATTCACCCCTCCACTTT
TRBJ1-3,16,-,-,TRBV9,CASSDPPGRARNTIYF,TGTGCCAGCAGCGACCCCCCTGGTCGGGCTAGAAACACCATATATTTT
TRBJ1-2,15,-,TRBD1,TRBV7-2,CASSPRRQGIGLYTF,TGTGCCAGCAGCCCGAGGAGACAGGGGATTGGGCTCTACACCTTC
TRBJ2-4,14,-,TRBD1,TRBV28,CASRSGQGEALRYF,TGTGCCAGCAGGTCCGGACAGGGGGAAGCCCTGCGGTACTTC
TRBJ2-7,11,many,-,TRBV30,CAWSVQAEQYF,TGTGCCTGGAGTGTACAAGCGGAGCAGTACTTC
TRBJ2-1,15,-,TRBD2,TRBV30,CAWRLAGSSYNEQFF,TGTGCCTGGAGGCTAGCGGGTTCCTCCTACAATGAGCAGTTCTTC
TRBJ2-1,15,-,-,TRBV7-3,CASSSGGGPYYEQFF,TGTGCCAGCAGCTCTGGAGGGGGCCCTTATTATGAGCAGTTCTTC
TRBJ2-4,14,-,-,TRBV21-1,CASSKVPKGNIQYF,TGTGCCAGCAGCAAAGTACCAAAGGGAAACATTCAGTACTTC
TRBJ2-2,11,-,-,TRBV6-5,CASTGGRELFF,TGTGCCAGCACCGGGGGTCGGGAGCTGTTTTTT
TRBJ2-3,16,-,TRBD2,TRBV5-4,CASSSLSGRDTDTQYF,TGTGCCAGCAGCTCCCTCAGCGGGAGGGATACAGATACGCAGTATTTT
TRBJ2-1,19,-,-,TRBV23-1,CASSQSPQGGGEGYNEQFF,TGCGCCAGCAGTCAATCCCCCCAGGGAGGGGGCGAGGGATACAATGAGCAGTTCTTC
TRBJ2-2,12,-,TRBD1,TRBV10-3,CAIWTGPGELFF,TGTGCCATCTGGACAGGGCCCGGGGAGCTGTTTTTT
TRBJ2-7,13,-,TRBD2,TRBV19,CASSSGSSYEQYF,TGTGCCAGTAGTAGCGGGAGCTCCTACGAGCAGTACTTC
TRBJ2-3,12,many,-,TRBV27,CASSSRTDTQYF,TGTGCCAGCAGTTCTCGCACAGATACGCAGTATTTT
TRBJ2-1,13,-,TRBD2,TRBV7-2,CASSYRGGNEQFF,TGTGCCAGCAGCTACCGGGGGGGCAATGAGCAGTTCTTC
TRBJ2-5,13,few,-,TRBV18,CASRRGEKETQYF,TGTGCCAGCCGGAGGGGGGAAAAAGAGACCCAGTACTTC
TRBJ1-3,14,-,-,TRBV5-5,CASSLDGQAGTIYF,TGTGCCAGCAGCTTGGATGGCCAGGCGGGCACCATATATTTT
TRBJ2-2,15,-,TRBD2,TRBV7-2,CASSFASGTPGELFF,TGTGCCAGCAGCTTTGCTAGCGGGACCCCCGGGGAGCTGTTTTTT
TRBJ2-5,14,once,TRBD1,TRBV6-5,CASSYGGQGETQYF,TGTGCCAGCAGTTACGGGGGACAGGGAGAGACCCAGTACTTC
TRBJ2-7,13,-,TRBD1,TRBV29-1,CSVTGTGGSEQYF,TGCAGCGTTACCGGGACAGGGGGCTCCGAGCAGTACTTC
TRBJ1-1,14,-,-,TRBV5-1,CASSLEGLNTEAFF,TGCGCCAGCAGCTTGGAGGGGTTGAACACTGAAGCTTTCTTT
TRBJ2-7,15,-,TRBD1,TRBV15,CATSSKTGGAYEQYF,TGTGCCACCAGCAGCAAAACAGGGGGCGCGTACGAGCAGTACTTC
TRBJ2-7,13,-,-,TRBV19,CASSPGLFYEQYF,TGTGCCAGTAGCCCGGGGCTCTTCTACGAGCAGTACTTC
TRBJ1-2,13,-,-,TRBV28,CASSLNSLYGYTF,TGTGCCAGCAGTTTAAACAGCCTCTATGGCTACACCTTC
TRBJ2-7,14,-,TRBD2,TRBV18,CASSDDGLANEQYF,TGTGCCAGCTCCGATGATGGACTAGCTAACGAGCAGTACTTC
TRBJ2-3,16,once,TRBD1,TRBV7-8,CASSLGTGELTDTQYF,TGTGCCAGCAGCTTAGGGACAGGGGAACTCACAGATACGCAGTATTTT
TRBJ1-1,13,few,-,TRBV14,CASSQARDGEAFF,TGTGCCAGCAGCCAAGCAAGGGATGGTGAAGCTTTCTTT
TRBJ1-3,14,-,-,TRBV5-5,CASSSDSGRNTIYF,TGTGCCAGCAGCTCGGACAGCGGAAGAAACACCATATATTTT
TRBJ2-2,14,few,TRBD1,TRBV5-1,CASSQQGDTGELFF,TGCGCCAGCAGCCAGCAGGGGGACACCGGGGAGCTGTTTTTT
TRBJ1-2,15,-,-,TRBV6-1,CASSEAWDISDGYTF,TGTGCCAGCAGTGAAGCTTGGGATATTTCAGATGGCTACACCTTC
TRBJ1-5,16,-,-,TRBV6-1,CASSEIPAGLNQPQHF,TGTGCCAGCAGTGAGATCCCCGCAGGACTCAATCAGCCCCAGCATTTT
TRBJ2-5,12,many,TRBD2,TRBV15,CATSRDGTSQYF,TGTGCCACCAGCAGAGATGGGACTAGTCAGTACTTC
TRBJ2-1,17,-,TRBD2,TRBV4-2,CASSQDLLAGGHYEQFF,TGTGCCAGCAGCCAAGATCTACTAGCGGGAGGGCACTATGAGCAGTTCTTC
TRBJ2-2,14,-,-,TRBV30,CAWSVRGRAGELFF,TGTGCCTGGAGTGTTAGGGGACGGGCCGGGGAGCTGTTTTTT
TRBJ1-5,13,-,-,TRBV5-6,CASSLEANQPQHF,TGTGCCAGCAGCTTGGAGGCCAATCAGCCCCAGCATTTT
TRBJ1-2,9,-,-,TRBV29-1,CSVDDGYTF,TGCAGCGTTGATGATGGCTACACCTTC
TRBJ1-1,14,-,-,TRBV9,CASSVVAGCTEAFF,TGTGCCAGCAGCGTAGTTGCAGGGTGCACTGAAGCTTTCTTT
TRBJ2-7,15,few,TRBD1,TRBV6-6,CASSPDRGRYYEQYF,TGTGCCAGCAGCCCCGACAGGGGGCGTTATTACGAGCAGTACTTC
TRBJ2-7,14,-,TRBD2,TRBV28,CASSSSGRAYEQYF,TGTGCCAGCAGTTCTAGCGGGAGGGCCTACGAGCAGTACTTC
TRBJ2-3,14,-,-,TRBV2,CASSAGTIADTQYF,TGTGCCAGCAGCGCCGGGACGATAGCAGATACGCAGTATTTT
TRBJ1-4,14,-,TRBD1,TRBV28,CASSAQGTNEKLFF,TGTGCCAGCAGTGCACAGGGGACAAATGAAAAACTGTTTTTT
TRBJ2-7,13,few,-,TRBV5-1,CASTPDLGYEQYF,TGCGCCAGCACCCCAGATTTAGGTTACGAGCAGTACTTC
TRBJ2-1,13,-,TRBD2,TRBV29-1,CSLGTSGSNEQFF,TGCAGCCTGGGGACTAGCGGGAGTAATGAGCAGTTCTTC
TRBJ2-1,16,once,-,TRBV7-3,CASSLSWAAAYNEQFF,TGTGCCAGCAGCTTAAGCTGGGCCGCCGCTTACAATGAGCAGTTCTTC
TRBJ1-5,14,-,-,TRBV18,CASSTRANGGTQHF,TGTGCCAGCTCAACCCGGGCAAACGGTGGCACCCAGCATTTT
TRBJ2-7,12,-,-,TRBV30,CAWSPSGYEQYF,TGTGCCTGGAGTCCCTCTGGCTACGAGCAGTACTTC
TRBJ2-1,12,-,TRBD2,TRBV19,CASGLAGNEQFF,TGTGCCAGTGGACTAGCCGGCAATGAGCAGTTCTTC